This T cell receptor beta chain was captured in a study of long-term antiretroviral therapy in people with HIV. With respect to this clone: What it recognizes is unknown.

V lost 2 bases and J lost 8, with 9 bases in between. The CDR3 is made up of 13 amino acids. From germline, CDR1 is MDHEN and CDR2 SYDVKM. Study conclusions and caveats: The range of CDR3 lengths in HIV repertoires proved narrower than that found in controls. Dominating the repertoire at all time points were the clones that expanded before ART.

An immunoSEQ assay, version v3.0, was performed at survey level. Sequencing aimed to cover about 35,000-55,000 T-cell genomes per sample. The data were produced by immunoSEQ multiplex PCR, yet TCRdb's version contains in-frame clones alone and is incomplete. In the table there are 25,000 to 35,000 clones, more than 60% of which are singletons. J is TRBJ1-4 and V is TRBV28, with D unresolved. The specimen comprised unsorted PBMCs, sampled 3.1 years after starting antiretroviral therapy. This receptor was taken from a woman aged 50 to 65 with HIV. The CDR3 bases are TGTGCCAGCAGTTTAGGACCATACGAAAAACTGTTTTTT. As protein: CASSLGPYEKLFF. Using reference TRBV28 and TRBJ1-4 for the parts outside the CDR3, the full variable domain is DVKVTQSSRYLVKRTGEKVFLECVQDMDHENMFWYRQDPGLGLRLIYFSYDVKMKEKGDIPEGYSVSREKKERFSLILESASTNQTSMYLCASSLGPYEKLFFGSGTQLSVL.